This TCR beta chain derives from a study of T cells after yellow fever vaccination. Study-wide findings and caveats: Sorted repertoires could include abundant contaminating clonotypes from bulk cells. Just a small share of clonotypes turned up in the CD4 compartment as well as the CD8 compartment. Reappearance after the booster was seen for most primary-vaccination clones, at about 95% CD4 and 70% to 90% CD8.

TCRdb passed the 5' RACE reads through MiXCR, listing each CDR3 protein once. The sample shows a few hundred thousand distinct CDR3 sequences, approximately 8% of them seen only once. The CDR3 sequence is 15 residues long. CDR1 is MNHEY and CDR2 is SMNVEV in the germline V gene (reference sequence). V dropped 6 bases and J dropped 2 bases, with 11 bases sitting between them. For this clonotype: The antigen remains unidentified.

This sequence joins TRBV27 and TRBJ1-6; D remains ambiguous. Source: CD4+ T cells sorted from PBMCs, taken 5 days after the yellow fever booster vaccination. The receptor comes from a man aged 18 to 29 who received the YFV17D yellow fever vaccine. The CDR3 protein is CASRLKAAYNSPLHF. The CDR3, as DNA: TGTGCCAGCAGACTCAAGGCAGCCTATAATTCACCCCTCCACTTT.